These 28 T cell receptor beta chains came from one sample sequenced in a study of coeliac disease. This table comes from immunoSEQ multiplex PCR, and its TCRdb copy is limited to in-frame clones, with some not included. The data contain 1,100 to 1,500 clones, approximately 86% of them singletons. The sequenced material came from lymphocytes from the gut lamina propria. Receptor source: a woman aged 18 to 35 with active celiac disease.

V and J are TRBV9 and TRBJ2-2; D call uncertain. Germline V gene sequence: CDR1 SGDLS, CDR2 YYNGEE. This CDR3 spans 15 amino acids. V dropped 3 bases and J dropped 5 bases, with 14 bases sitting between them. CDR3 in amino acids: CASSGSRLRTGELFF. The CDR3 nucleotides read TGTGCCAGCAGCGGTAGCCGACTTAGAACCGGGGAGCTGTTTTTT.

The gene calls are TRBV16 and TRBJ2-5; D is ambiguous. The germline CDR1 and CDR2 sequences are KGHSY and FQNENV. The CDR3 totals 12 residues. V lost 3 bases to trimming and J lost 5 bases, with 7 bases between them. The CDR3, as DNA: TGTGCCAGCAGCCACCTACGGGAGACCCAGTACTTC. Amino acids: CASSHLRETQYF.

Points on this clone: A much more abundant neighbour one base away suggests this may be a read error. The chain recombines TRBV6-5 with TRBJ1-1, with D maybe TRBD1 (5 bases). The CDR3 is 15 amino acids. Germline loops: CDR1 MNHEY, CDR2 SVGAGI. CDR3 sequence: CASGYYMGLNTEAFF. CDR3 DNA: TGTGCCAGCGGTTACTACATGGGACTCAACACTGAAGCTTTCTTT.

The rearrangement uses TRBV6-1 and TRBJ2-5; no firm D call. Deletions cut 4 bases from V and 7 bases from J, with 16 bases between. The CDR3 totals 14 residues. Germline V gene lookup returns CDR1 MNHNS and CDR2 SASEGT. The CDR3 sequence is CASSASPERGTQYF. In DNA form, the CDR3 reads TGTGCCAGCAGTGCCAGTCCCGAGCGCGGGACCCAGTACTTC.

In this sample, this clone turned up once. The V call is TRBV29-1, the J call TRBJ2-1, with TRBD2 identical over 9 bases. Germline V gene data show CDR1 as SQVTM and CDR2 as ANQGSEA. The CDR3 is 13 amino acids. Trimming removed 7 bases from V and 4 bases from J; junction bases left unmatched: 5. The CDR3 bases are TGCAGCGCCACGACTAGCGGTTACAATGAGCAGTTCTTC. It yields the protein CSATTSGYNEQFF.

V gene TRBV2 combines with J gene TRBJ1-2; TRBD1 aligns across 10 bases. Germline assignment: CDR1 SNHLY and CDR2 FYNNEI. The V segment lost 2 bases and the J segment 7 bases; nucleotides outside the gene matches: 4. The CDR3 covers 14 residues. The CDR3 DNA reads as TGTGCCAGCAGTGAACGACAGGGGGCCTCTGGCTACACCTTC. Its protein is CASSERQGASGYTF.

This chain links TRBV21-1 with TRBJ2-4; the table assigns TRBD1, which was not confirmed against the DNA. TRBV21-1 is recorded as a pseudogene. The length of the CDR3 is 17 residues. The CDR3 reads CASSTRQAPKIKNIQYF. For the CDR3, the DNA is TGTGCCAGCAGCACCCGACAGGCCCCAAAGATTAAAAACATTCAGTACTTC.

The gene calls are TRBV19 and TRBJ1-2; 7 positions agree with TRBD1. Germline CDR1 and CDR2: LNHDA and SQIVND (reference sequence). The CDR3 totals 14 residues. Losses at the gene ends were 3 bases for V and 4 bases for J; bases not matched to a gene: 5. The CDR3: CASSILAGGYGYTF. The CDR3 DNA reads TGTGCCAGTAGTATCCTGGCAGGGGGCTATGGCTACACCTTC.

This chain uses TRBV7-3 with TRBJ2-1; TRBD2 is a possible D gene (5 bases). Germline V gene lookup returns CDR1 SGHTA and CDR2 FQGTGA. Trimming pared 4 bases from V and 5 bases from J, leaving 12 bases between. The length of the CDR3 is 14 residues. In nucleotides, the CDR3 is TGTGCCAGCAGCTCGGGGTGGTCAAACAATGAGCAGTTCTTC. This sequence encodes CASSSGWSNNEQFF.

Here the CDR3 reads CAWSLGNRGLEKLFF. CDR3 DNA sequence: TGTGCCTGGAGTTTAGGGAACAGGGGCCTTGAAAAACTGTTTTTT. The rearrangement joins TRBV30 to TRBJ1-4; TRBD1 agrees at 7 bases. The CDR3 runs 15 residues. With 2 bases clipped from V and 7 bases from J, the junction kept 10 bases outside the gene matches. Germline V gives CDR1 GTSNPN, CDR2 SVGIG (reference sequence).

This clone was detected once. The chain couples TRBV7-2 to TRBJ1-1, with D perhaps TRBD1 (6 bases). CDR1 is SGHTA and CDR2 is FQGNSA in the germline V gene. This CDR3 comprises 19 residues. Trimming took 1 base from V and 0 from J, leaving 21 bases between them. CDR3 sequence (DNA): TGTGCCAGCAGCTTAGGTTATTACCTTCCGACAGGCTTGAACACTGAAGCTTTCTTT. Protein sequence: CASSLGYYLPTGLNTEAFF.

This chain links TRBV4-3 with TRBJ2-7; 7 nucleotides agree with TRBD1. The CDR3 totals 16 residues. V was clipped by 5 bases and J by 3 bases; unmatched bases: 13. Germline CDR1 LGHNA, CDR2 YSLEER. CDR3 sequence reads: CASSFSATGQIYEQYF. Here the CDR3 DNA reads TGCGCCAGCAGCTTCTCCGCCACGGGACAGATCTACGAGCAGTACTTC.

V usage is TRBV7-2 and J usage is TRBJ2-3, with 8 bases fitting TRBD1. Trimming removed 10 bases from V and 0 bases from J; junction bases left unmatched: 9. The CDR3 covers 15 residues. Germline CDR1 and CDR2: SGHTA and FQGNSA. CDR3 sequence: CATSWGTGSTDTQYF. In DNA form, the CDR3 reads TGTGCCACCAGTTGGGGGACAGGTAGCACAGATACGCAGTATTTT.

This clone appeared a single time. The chain joins TRBV30 to TRBJ1-6; weak D call: TRBD1 (6 bases). The CDR3 sequence is 15 residues long. Trimming left V 1 base short and J 7 bases short, with 14 bases between. Germline CDR1 and CDR2: GTSNPN and SVGIG (reference sequence). The CDR3 sequence: CAWSGGGGGNSPLHF. The CDR3 bases are TGTGCCTGGAGTGGTGGCGGGGGCGGCAATTCACCCCTCCACTTT.

The chain is built from TRBV28 and TRBJ1-1; 9 positions match TRBD1. CDR1 is MDHEN, CDR2 SYDVKM, per germline. The CDR3 spans 18 residues. Unmatched junction bases numbered 12, after V lost 1 base and J lost 3 bases. The CDR3 is CASSLSAGTGRGDTEAFF. The CDR3 coding sequence is TGTGCCAGCAGTTTATCCGCCGGGACAGGGCGGGGTGACACTGAAGCTTTCTTT.

This clone was picked up one time. The chain uses TRBV18 and TRBJ2-3; D gene ambiguous. This CDR3 is 13 amino acids long. V shed 0 bases and J shed 4 bases, with 5 bases lying between them. The germline CDR1 and CDR2 sequences are KGHSH and LQKENI. The CDR3, as DNA: TGTGCCAGCTCACCACCCTCTTCAGATACGCAGTATTTT. This codes for CASSPPSSDTQYF. Variable domain in full (rest from reference TRBV18 and TRBJ2-3): NAGVMQNPRHLVRRRGQEARLRCSPMKGHSHVYWYRQLPEEGLKFMVYLQKENIIDESGMPKERFSAEFPKEGPSILRIQQVVRGDSAAYFCASSPPSSDTQYFGPGTRLTVL.

The chain combines TRBV5-4 with TRBJ2-3, with D possibly matching TRBD2 (7 bases). Trimming stripped 4 bases from V and 1 base from J, with 13 bases between. The length of the CDR3 is 15 residues. Germline CDR1 and CDR2: SGHNT and YYREEE (reference sequence). CDR3 in DNA: TGTGCCAGCAGCCAAGGGGGGGGACGCACAGATACGCAGTATTTT. This translates into CASSQGGGRTDTQYF.

The rearrangement uses TRBV30 and TRBJ2-5; D might be TRBD2 (5 bases). The length of the CDR3 is 14 residues. Germline loops: CDR1 GTSNPN, CDR2 SVGIG (reference sequence). V shed 4 bases and J shed 2 bases, with 14 bases lying between them. CDR3 region: CAWNEVRGQETQYF. DNA for the CDR3: TGTGCCTGGAACGAGGTCCGGGGACAAGAGACCCAGTACTTC. Supplemented by reference TRBV30 and TRBJ2-5, the full variable domain reads SQTIHQWPATLVQPVGSPLSLECTVEGTSNPNLYWYRQAAGRGLQLLFYSVGIGQISSEVPQNLSASRPQDRQFILSSKKLLLSDSGFYLCAWNEVRGQETQYFGPGTRLLVL.

The J gene is TRBJ2-1, the V gene TRBV6-5, with 7 bases lining up with TRBD2. Germline trimming cut 2 bases from V and 9 bases from J; bases unmatched to any gene: 7. CDR1 is MNHEY and CDR2 is SVGAGI in the germline V gene. CDR3 length: 14 amino acids. CDR3 protein: CASSYHKAGTEQFF. CDR3 DNA: TGTGCCAGCAGTTACCACAAAGCGGGGACTGAGCAGTTCTTC.

The chain carries TRBV14 and TRBJ2-2; D ambiguous. This CDR3 contains 14 residues. Germline V CDR1 and CDR2: SGHDN, FVKESK. With 0 bases removed from V and 4 bases from J, the gap between germline ends came to 6 bases. The CDR3 is CASSQDRLTGELFF. The CDR3, as DNA: TGTGCCAGCAGCCAAGACAGGCTCACCGGGGAGCTGTTTTTT.

The chain recombines TRBV7-3 with TRBJ2-1; D is unclear. The CDR3 totals 14 residues. V was trimmed by 1 base and J by 8 bases, leaving 12 bases between them. Germline loops: CDR1 SGHTA, CDR2 FQGTGA. The CDR3 DNA reads as TGTGCCAGCAGCTTAATGGCTCCCCTGCATGAGCAGTTCTTC. Translation gives CASSLMAPLHEQFF.

This chain connects TRBV7-8 to TRBJ2-2; D is undetermined. Germline V gene lookup returns CDR1 SGHVS and CDR2 FQNEAQ. This CDR3 has 14 amino acids. The V and J ends lost 2 bases and 4 bases respectively, with 8 bases between them. The CDR3 reads CASSLRLSTGELFF. The CDR3 DNA sequence: TGTGCCAGCAGCTTACGTCTGTCCACCGGGGAGCTGTTTTTT.

V gene TRBV7-3 combines with J gene TRBJ2-5; D might be TRBD2 (6 bases). V was shortened by 2 bases and J by 1 base, with 11 bases between the two germline ends. The germline gives CDR1 SGHTA, CDR2 FQGTGA. CDR3 length equals 15 residues. The CDR3 spells CASSLGLAFQETQYF. CDR3 DNA: TGTGCCAGCAGCTTAGGTCTAGCGTTCCAAGAGACCCAGTACTTC.

About this clone: Sequence at one end of the junction differs from germline and may be a read error. This rearrangement joins TRBV19 to TRBJ1-2; 7 positions agree with TRBD1. The CDR3 contains 15 residues. Germline loops: CDR1 LNHDA, CDR2 SQIVND (reference sequence). The chain's CDR3 is CTSNPLSQGWGGYTF. CDR3 sequence (DNA): TGTACCAGTAACCCCCTCTCACAGGGGTGGGGTGGCTACACCTTC. The full variable domain, its missing parts supplied by reference TRBV19 and TRBJ1-2, is DGGITQSPKYLFRKEGQNVTLSCEQNLNHDAMYWYRQDPGQGLRLIYYSQIVNDFQKGDIAEGYSVSREKKESFPLTVTSAQKNPTAFYLCTSNPLSQGWGGYTFGSGTRLTVV.

This chain uses TRBV19 with TRBJ2-3; 11 nucleotides align to TRBD1. This CDR3 is 19 amino acids long. The germline V gene encodes CDR1 LNHDA and CDR2 SQIVND (reference sequence). J gave up 1 base and V 5 bases, and 14 bases lay outside the gene matches. The CDR3 protein is CASSALGGQGAGGTDTQYF. The CDR3, as DNA: TGTGCCAGTAGTGCCCTCGGCGGACAGGGGGCCGGGGGCACAGATACGCAGTATTTT.

The J gene is TRBJ2-7, the V gene TRBV9; 9 positions agree with TRBD1. The V gene end was trimmed by 0 bases and the J gene end by 2 bases; junction bases not matched to a gene: 9. Germline V gene lookup returns CDR1 SGDLS and CDR2 YYNGEE. This CDR3 has 17 amino acids. This CDR3 is CASSVDSGQGTPYEQYF. DNA for the CDR3: TGTGCCAGCAGCGTAGACTCGGGACAGGGAACCCCCTACGAGCAGTACTTC.

This clone was seen just once. This rearrangement joins TRBV7-9 to TRBJ2-4, with D possibly matching TRBD1 (5 bases). The CDR3 loop spans 15 amino acids. Germline CDR1 and CDR2: SEHNR and FQNEAQ (reference sequence). V shed 1 base and J shed 1 base, with 8 bases lying between them. The CDR3 here is CASSLGAGAKNIQYF. CDR3 sequence (DNA): TGTGCCAGCAGCTTAGGTGCAGGGGCCAAAAACATTCAGTACTTC.

The genes are TRBV6-1 and TRBJ2-7, with D possibly matching TRBD1 (6 bases). This CDR3 has 13 residues. Germline CDR1 MNHNS, CDR2 SASEGT. Trimming pared 4 bases from V and 2 bases from J, leaving 9 bases between. CDR3: CASSGQAAYEQYF. The CDR3, as DNA: TGTGCCAGCAGTGGACAGGCTGCCTACGAGCAGTACTTC.